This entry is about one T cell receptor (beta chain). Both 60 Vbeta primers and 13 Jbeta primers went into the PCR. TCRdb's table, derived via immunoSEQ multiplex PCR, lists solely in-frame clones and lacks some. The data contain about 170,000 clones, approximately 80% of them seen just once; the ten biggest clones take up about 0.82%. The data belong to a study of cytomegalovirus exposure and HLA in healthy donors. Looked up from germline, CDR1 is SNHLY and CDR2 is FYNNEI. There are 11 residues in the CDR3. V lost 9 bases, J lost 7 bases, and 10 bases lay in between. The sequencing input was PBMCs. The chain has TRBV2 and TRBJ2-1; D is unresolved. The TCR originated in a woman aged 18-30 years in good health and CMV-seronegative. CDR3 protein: CASTQLNEQFF. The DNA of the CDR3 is TGTGCCAGTACACAGTTGAATGAGCAGTTCTTC.